This is a list of T cell receptor beta chains from one sample in a study of early T cells in non-severe SARS-CoV-2 infection. TCRdb reprocessed the 5' RACE reads with MiXCR, giving one entry per CDR3 protein. The table includes approximately 81,000 distinct CDR3 sequences, over 10% detected once. Material for sequencing was whole blood. All receptors come from an adult who was a healthcare worker with PCR-confirmed SARS-CoV-2 infection or an uninfected control (not recorded which). The CDR3 runs from the conserved cysteine through the conserved F or W. Fields, in order: D gene, J gene, V gene, clone size, CDR3 protein, CDR3 DNA. D genes are given only for firm matches. Rows give clone size only sometimes, using once, few, many, or a class for an expanded clone.

>TRBD1|TRBJ1-1|TRBV6-1|NA
CASSLAGGRPEAFF
TGTGCCAGCAGTTTAGCAGGGGGGCGACCCGAAGCTTTCTTT
>NA|TRBJ2-7|TRBV3-1|few
CASSLRMGDSYEQYF
TGTGCCAGCAGCCTAAGAATGGGGGATTCTTACGAGCAGTACTTC
>NA|TRBJ2-2|TRBV6-2/TRBV6-3|NA
CASSRTLGTGELFF
TGTGCCAGCAGTAGAACCCTTGGGACCGGGGAGCTGTTTTTT
>NA|TRBJ2-7|TRBV29-1|NA
CSVEDFSGYEQYF
TGCAGCGTTGAAGATTTCTCCGGCTACGAGCAGTACTTC
>NA|TRBJ2-7|TRBV27|few
CASWKGTTYEQYF
TGTGCCAGCTGGAAGGGCACTACCTACGAGCAGTACTTC
>NA|TRBJ1-6|TRBV28|NA
CASRRAPKPLFF
TGTGCCAGCAGGCGGGCCCCGAAACCCCTCTTCTTT
>TRBD2|TRBJ2-1|TRBV20-1|medium-sized
CSARARRGFRREGDYNEQFF
TGCAGTGCTAGAGCTCGGCGTGGTTTTCGGCGGGAGGGCGACTACAATGAGCAGTTCTTC
>NA|TRBJ2-2|TRBV20-1|NA
CSASFRESPRELFF
TGCAGTGCTAGTTTCAGGGAGTCTCCCCGGGAGCTGTTTTTT
>TRBD2|TRBJ2-3|TRBV12-3/TRBV12-4|few
CASSLSSGGGDTQYF
TGTGCCAGCAGTTTGTCTAGCGGGGGCGGGGATACGCAGTATTTT
>NA|TRBJ1-1|TRBV12-3/TRBV12-4|NA
CASSPDRRTEAFF
TGTGCCAGCAGCCCCGACAGGCGCACTGAAGCTTTCTTT
>TRBD1|TRBJ1-1|TRBV5-6|many
CASSPRDRGLTEAFF
TGTGCCAGCAGCCCTAGGGACAGGGGGCTGACTGAAGCTTTCTTT
>NA|TRBJ1-1|TRBV21-1|many
CASRVRDRGEFAFF
TGTGCCAGCAGGGTCCGGGACAGGGGAGAATTCGCTTTCTTT
>TRBD2|TRBJ2-1|TRBV12-5|NA
CASGPGGLLNEQFF
TGTGCTAGTGGACCGGGGGGTTTACTCAATGAGCAGTTCTTC
>NA|TRBJ1-1|TRBV6-1|NA
CASMRASMNTEAFF
TGTGCCAGCATGAGGGCGTCCATGAACACTGAAGCTTTCTTT
>TRBD1|TRBJ1-2|TRBV20-1|NA
CSAINRGGGGYTF
TGCAGTGCTATAAACAGGGGAGGTGGTGGCTACACCTTC
>TRBD1|TRBJ1-5|TRBV18|NA
CASSPGTGGGQPQHF
TGTGCCAGCTCACCGGGGACAGGGGGAGGACAGCCCCAGCATTTT
>NA|TRBJ2-7|TRBV7-9|NA
CASSLVTASYEQYF
TGTGCCAGCAGCTTAGTGACAGCTTCCTACGAGCAGTACTTC
>NA|TRBJ1-1|TRBV29-1|NA
CSVRPLANTEAFF
TGCAGCGTCCGTCCCTTAGCGAACACTGAAGCTTTCTTT
>NA|TRBJ2-5|TRBV9|many
CASSVGYRQETQYF
TGTGCCAGCAGCGTTGGATATCGACAAGAGACCCAGTACTTC
>NA|TRBJ2-1|TRBV27|many
CASSLLRGRAYYNEQFF
TGTGCCAGCAGCCTACTCCGAGGCAGGGCCTACTACAATGAGCAGTTCTTC
>NA|TRBJ2-1|TRBV7-2|once
CVSSPPYNEQFF
TGTGTCAGCAGCCCACCATACAATGAGCAGTTCTTC
>NA|TRBJ2-6|TRBV6-5|few
CASFETGANVLTF
TGTGCCAGCTTCGAGACTGGGGCCAACGTCCTGACTTTC
>TRBD1|TRBJ2-7|TRBV28|NA
CASSLPGQDSYEQYF
TGTGCCAGCAGTTTACCGGGACAGGACTCCTACGAGCAGTACTTC
>NA|TRBJ1-1|TRBV6-1|NA
CASSVLHGHEAFF
TGTGCCAGCAGTGTATTACACGGTCACGAAGCTTTCTTT
>TRBD2|TRBJ2-3|TRBV9|many
CASSPLIAGGGDTQYF
TGTGCCAGCAGCCCGTTGATAGCGGGAGGAGGAGATACGCAGTATTTT
>NA|TRBJ2-3|TRBV20-1|few
CSATSRGTDTQYF
TGCAGTGCTACAAGTCGGGGGACAGATACGCAGTATTTT
>TRBD2|TRBJ2-1|TRBV5-1|many
CASSSSGTSSRNEQFF
TGCGCCAGCAGCTCATCCGGGACTAGCAGCCGCAATGAGCAGTTCTTC
>TRBD2|TRBJ2-7|TRBV20-1|NA
CSARDPQLAQTYEQYF
TGCAGTGCTAGAGATCCCCAACTAGCGCAGACCTACGAGCAGTACTTC
>TRBD1|TRBJ2-3|TRBV29-1|many
CSATGGNTDTQYF
TGCAGCGCCACAGGGGGCAACACAGATACGCAGTATTTT
>NA|TRBJ2-1|TRBV6-2/TRBV6-3|medium-sized
CASSSRQGYRLGNEQFF
TGTGCCAGCAGTTCCCGCCAGGGCTACCGACTAGGGAATGAGCAGTTCTTC
>TRBD1|TRBJ2-3|TRBV12-3/TRBV12-4|many
CASSWGQGTDTQYF
TGTGCCAGCAGTTGGGGACAGGGCACAGATACGCAGTATTTT
>NA|TRBJ1-6|TRBV4-1|NA
CASSQADSNSPLHF
TGCGCCAGCAGCCAGGCAGATTCTAATTCACCCCTCCACTTT
>NA|TRBJ2-1|TRBV5-1|many
CASSFGGEQFF
TGCGCCAGCAGCTTCGGCGGTGAGCAGTTCTTC
>NA|TRBJ2-1|TRBV5-1|many
CASSLGDRYNEQFF
TGCGCCAGCAGCTTGGGGGACCGCTACAATGAGCAGTTCTTC
>NA|TRBJ1-4|TRBV5-1|many
CASGAGLTEEKLFF
TGCGCCAGCGGAGCAGGACTTACCGAGGAAAAACTGTTTTTT
>NA|TRBJ2-3|TRBV3-1|NA
CASSQDGFTDTQYF
TGTGCCAGCAGCCAAGACGGGTTCACAGATACGCAGTATTTT
>NA|TRBJ1-6|TRBV14|many
CASSHRDRGRNSPLHF
TGTGCCAGCAGCCACCGGGACCGAGGCCGGAATTCACCCCTCCACTTT
>TRBD1|TRBJ1-5|TRBV19|few
CASSIVGQNNQPQHF
TGTGCCAGTAGTATAGTGGGACAGAACAATCAGCCCCAGCATTTT
>NA|TRBJ1-2|TRBV19|many
CASSPRQGTYGYTF
TGTGCCAGTAGCCCACGCCAGGGGACCTATGGCTACACCTTC
>TRBD2|TRBJ2-7|TRBV20-1|NA
CSARTSGGSGQYF
TGCAGTGCTAGGACTAGCGGGGGGTCCGGGCAGTACTTC
>NA|TRBJ1-4|TRBV10-1|many
CASTPSGSNEKLFF
TGCGCCAGCACTCCGTCAGGATCTAATGAAAAACTGTTTTTT
>NA|TRBJ2-3|TRBV6-2/TRBV6-3|few
CASSYSSSGAAHVGRDTQYF
TGTGCCAGCAGTTACTCGTCGTCCGGGGCAGCCCATGTAGGGCGCGATACGCAGTATTTT
>NA|TRBJ2-3|TRBV12-3/TRBV12-4|many
CASSLSGLSTDTQYF
TGTGCCAGCAGTTTATCGGGTCTTAGCACAGATACGCAGTATTTT
>NA|TRBJ1-6|TRBV10-3|NA
CAISQGDGRNSPLHF
TGTGCCATCAGCCAGGGAGATGGGAGGAATTCACCCCTCCACTTT
>NA|TRBJ2-3|TRBV6-6|few
CASSYSKAHTQYF
TGTGCCAGCAGTTACTCGAAAGCCCATACGCAGTATTTT
>NA|TRBJ1-3|TRBV2|NA
CASQFQTAGNTIYF
TGTGCCAGCCAATTCCAGACAGCCGGAAACACCATATATTTT